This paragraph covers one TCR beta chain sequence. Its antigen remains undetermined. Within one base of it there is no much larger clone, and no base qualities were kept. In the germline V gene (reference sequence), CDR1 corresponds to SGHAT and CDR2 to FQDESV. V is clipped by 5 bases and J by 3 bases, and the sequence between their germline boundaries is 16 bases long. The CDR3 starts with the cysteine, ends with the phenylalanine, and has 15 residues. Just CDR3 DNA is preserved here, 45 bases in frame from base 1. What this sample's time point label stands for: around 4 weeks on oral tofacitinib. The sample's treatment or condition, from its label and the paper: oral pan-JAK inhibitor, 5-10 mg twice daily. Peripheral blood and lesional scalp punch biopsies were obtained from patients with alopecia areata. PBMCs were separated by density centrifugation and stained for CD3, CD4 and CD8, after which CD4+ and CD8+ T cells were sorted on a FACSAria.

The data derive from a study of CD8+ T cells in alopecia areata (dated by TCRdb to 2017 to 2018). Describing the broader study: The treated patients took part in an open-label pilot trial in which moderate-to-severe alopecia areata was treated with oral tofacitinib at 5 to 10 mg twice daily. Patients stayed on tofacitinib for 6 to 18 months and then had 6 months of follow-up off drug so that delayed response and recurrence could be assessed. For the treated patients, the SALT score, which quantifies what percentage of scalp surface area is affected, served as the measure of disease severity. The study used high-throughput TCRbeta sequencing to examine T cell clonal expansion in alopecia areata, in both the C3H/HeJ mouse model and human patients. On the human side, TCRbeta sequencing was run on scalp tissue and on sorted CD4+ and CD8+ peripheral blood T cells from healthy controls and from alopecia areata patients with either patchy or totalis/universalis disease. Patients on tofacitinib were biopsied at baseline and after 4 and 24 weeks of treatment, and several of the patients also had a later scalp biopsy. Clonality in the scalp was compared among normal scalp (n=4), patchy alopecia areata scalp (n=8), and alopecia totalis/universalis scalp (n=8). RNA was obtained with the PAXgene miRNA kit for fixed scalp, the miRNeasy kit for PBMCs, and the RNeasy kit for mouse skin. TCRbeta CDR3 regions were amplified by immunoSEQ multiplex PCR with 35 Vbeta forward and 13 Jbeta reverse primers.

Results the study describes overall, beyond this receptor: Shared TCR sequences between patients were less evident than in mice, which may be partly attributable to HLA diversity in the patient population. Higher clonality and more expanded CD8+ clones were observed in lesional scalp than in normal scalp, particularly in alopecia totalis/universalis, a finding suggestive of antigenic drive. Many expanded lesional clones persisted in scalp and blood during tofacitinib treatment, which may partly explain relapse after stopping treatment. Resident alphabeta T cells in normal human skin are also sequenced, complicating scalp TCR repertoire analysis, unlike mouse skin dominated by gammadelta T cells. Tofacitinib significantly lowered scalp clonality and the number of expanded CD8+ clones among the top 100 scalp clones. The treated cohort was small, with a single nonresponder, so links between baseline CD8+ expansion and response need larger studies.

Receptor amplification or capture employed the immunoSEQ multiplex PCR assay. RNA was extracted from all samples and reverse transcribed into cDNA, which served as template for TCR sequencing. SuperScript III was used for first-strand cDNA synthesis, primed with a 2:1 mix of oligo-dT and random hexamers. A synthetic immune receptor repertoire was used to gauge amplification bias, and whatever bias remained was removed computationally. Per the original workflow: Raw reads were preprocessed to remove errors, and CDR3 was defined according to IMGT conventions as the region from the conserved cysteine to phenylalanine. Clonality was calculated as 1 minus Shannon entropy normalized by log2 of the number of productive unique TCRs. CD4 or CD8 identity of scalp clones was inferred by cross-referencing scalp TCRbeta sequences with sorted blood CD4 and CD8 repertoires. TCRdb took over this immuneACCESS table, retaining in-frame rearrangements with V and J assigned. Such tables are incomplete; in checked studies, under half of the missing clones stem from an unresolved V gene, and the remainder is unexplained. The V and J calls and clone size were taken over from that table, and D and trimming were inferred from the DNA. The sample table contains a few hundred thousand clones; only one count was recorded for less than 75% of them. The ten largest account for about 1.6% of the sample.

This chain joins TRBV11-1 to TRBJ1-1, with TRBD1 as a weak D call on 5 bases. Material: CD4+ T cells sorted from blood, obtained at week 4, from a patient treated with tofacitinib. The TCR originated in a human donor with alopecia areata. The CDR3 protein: CASSAQLTGDTEAFF. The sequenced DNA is TGTGCCAGCAGCGCGCAATTAACAGGAGACACTGAAGCTTTCTTT. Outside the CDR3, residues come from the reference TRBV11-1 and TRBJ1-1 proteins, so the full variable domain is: EAEVAQSPRYKITEKSQAVAFWCDPISGHATLYWYRQILGQGPELLVQFQDESVVDDSQLPKDRFSAERLKGVDSTLKIQPAELGDSAMYLCASSAQLTGDTEAFFGQGTRLTVV.